This T cell receptor (beta chain) was recovered during a study of Graves' ophthalmopathy and Graves' hyperthyroidism. Study-wide background: Blood was drawn at initial diagnosis, before any treatment. Findings and caveats of the study: A majority of expanded thyroid clonotypes exceeding 0.001 frequency were likewise present in blood.

RNA transcripts served as template for amplifying TCR beta CDR3 sequences. First-round RT-PCR employed HTBI primers, with a second-round multiplex PCR after it. TCRdb re-analysed the multiplex PCR reads in MiXCR, keeping a single row per CDR3 protein. The table includes 40,000 to 50,000 distinct CDR3 sequences, over 40% detected once. Clinical symptoms, serum thyroxine, TRAb, thyroid ultrasound and orbital computed tomography formed the basis of diagnosis. Germline values: CDR1 MDHEN, CDR2 SYDVKM. The V gene lost 8 bases and the J gene lost 4 bases, with 17 bases spanning the gap. This CDR3 has 14 residues. Note on this clonotype: Its antigen is as yet unknown.

What was sequenced was peripheral blood. The sequence was collected from an adult man with Graves' ophthalmopathy. This chain uses TRBV28 with TRBJ1-1; D is undetermined. CDR3 amino acids: CASRYGGRSTEAFF. CDR3 DNA: TGTGCCAGCCGATATGGCGGGCGGAGCACTGAAGCTTTCTTT.